The rows below give T cell receptor beta chains drawn from one sample of a study of T cells expressing NK-cell markers. TCRdb re-called the 5' RACE reads and catalogs CDR3 proteins one per entry, DNA excluded. Its clone listing holds about 150,000 distinct CDR3 sequences. The source material was blood T cells: a sorted CD56 or NKG2C T cell subset, CD4+ or CD8+ T cells, or bulk PBMC T cells (not recorded which). The receptors originated from a woman in her 50s in good health. The CDR3 runs from the conserved cysteine through the conserved F or W.

>TRBJ2-1|TRBV20-1
CSAREGGTSGRADYSEQFF
>TRBJ2-1|TRBV12-3/TRBV12-4
CASSPGAGLAYNEQFF
>TRBJ2-1|TRBV10-1
CASSTSGSEQFF
>TRBJ2-7|TRBV7-8
CASSSPRLASGYYEQYF
>TRBJ2-2|TRBV7-9
CASSLGEGLTNTGELFF
>TRBJ2-2|TRBV12-3/TRBV12-4
CASNAPGLYVSGELFF
>TRBJ2-1|TRBV7-8
CASSSPPHEQFF
>TRBJ2-1|TRBV12-3/TRBV12-4
CASSFPGPAGYEQFF
>TRBJ1-6|TRBV27
CASSLEGTGANSPLHF
>TRBJ2-5|TRBV7-9
CASSFLGQGEETQYF
>TRBJ2-5|TRBV4-1
CASSLGPMAETQYF
>TRBJ2-1|TRBV9
CASSARGGHDEQFF
>TRBJ2-2|TRBV29-1
CSVEGRGGAAGELFF
>TRBJ2-2|TRBV2
CASNPGINTGELFF
>TRBJ2-1|TRBV4-2
CASSRGTSGNEQFF
>TRBJ2-3|TRBV9
CASSVTGQGLDTQYF
>TRBJ2-4|TRBV6-1
CASSEARGAKNIQYF
>TRBJ2-5|TRBV25-1
CASSESGIRETQYF
>TRBJ2-5|TRBV11-3
CASSLVKGRETQYF
>TRBJ2-3|TRBV5-1
CASSMDRGPDTQYF
>TRBJ1-2|TRBV5-4
CASSWGPGISGDGYTF
>TRBJ1-5|TRBV6-1
CASSELAFFNQPQHF
>TRBJ2-3|TRBV7-6
CASSAVAGGGTDTQYF
>TRBJ1-1|TRBV7-8
CASSLADSVEAFF
>TRBJ2-3|TRBV28
CASSLFFIRTGGTDTQYF
>TRBJ1-5|TRBV19
CASSSRGQVQPQHF
>TRBJ2-7|TRBV13
CASSFRDRYDEQYF
>TRBJ1-5|TRBV19
CASSIEHIGQGNQPQHF
>TRBJ2-7|TRBV5-6
CASSLAGTTTEQYF
>TRBJ2-1|TRBV25-1
CASSVSRAAEQFF